The 11 T cell receptor beta chains below were found in one sample sequenced in a study of T cell repertoires in cytomegalovirus infection. One entry per CDR3 protein, called by TCRdb with MiXCR from the reads. The data hold approximately 910,000 distinct CDR3 sequences, with around a third observed a single time. No antigen has been assigned to these receptors. This material consisted of cultured CD8+ T cells from PBMCs, taken from culture after CMV antigen stimulation. The receptors were gathered from a human donor in good health (CMV status not recorded). Some clones in this sample may be carry-over from other donors' samples.

The chain has TRBV6-2 or TRBV6-3 and TRBJ1-1; D possibly corresponds to TRBD1 (5 bases). Germline-derived CDR1 and CDR2 are MNHEY and SVGEGT. V was cut by 0 bases and J by 5 bases, with 13 bases left in between. The CDR3 extends over 15 amino acids. The CDR3 sequence: CASSYSFGGGTEAFF. For the CDR3, the DNA is TGTGCCAGCAGTTACTCGTTCGGGGGAGGAACTGAAGCTTTCTTT.

The chain carries TRBV2 and TRBJ2-7, with D unclear. Germline V gene lookup returns CDR1 SNHLY and CDR2 FYNNEI. Deletions cut 7 bases from V and 6 bases from J, with 13 bases between. The CDR3 spans 12 residues. The CDR3, as DNA: TGTGCCAGCACTGGCCTTTCGGGCGAGCAGTACTTC. Its translation is CASTGLSGEQYF.

This clonotype came up many times. This rearrangement joins TRBV28 to TRBJ1-5; D is unresolved. Germline V gene lookup returns CDR1 MDHEN and CDR2 SYDVKM. The CDR3 consists of 14 residues. Trimming cost V 5 bases and J 6 bases, with 14 bases left between them. The CDR3 DNA reads TGTGCCAGCAGTCCATATGGGAGGACTCAGCCCCAGCATTTT. This gives the protein CASSPYGRTQPQHF.

The genes are TRBV6-1 and TRBJ2-2; D remains unclear. CDR3 length: 12 residues. CDR1 is MNHNS and CDR2 is SASEGT in the germline V gene. The ends were cut back, 8 bases at V and 6 bases at J, with 10 bases in the middle. CDR3: CASPTPPGELFF. For the CDR3, the DNA is TGTGCCAGCCCGACGCCGCCCGGGGAGCTGTTTTTT.

About this clonotype: Since a much larger clone is just one base distant, this may be a read error. The chain joins TRBV12-3 or TRBV12-4 to TRBJ1-1, with D perhaps matching TRBD1 (5 bases). There are 16 residues in the CDR3. The V end was cut by 4 bases, the J end by 0 bases, with 15 bases between. The chain's CDR3 is CASSSTGRGLNTEAFF. The CDR3 coding sequence is TGTGCCAGCAGTTCCACGGGACGGGGGTTGAACACTGAAGCTTTCTTT.

This chain connects TRBV4-1 to TRBJ2-3; 9 bases line up with TRBD2. After removal of 3 bases from V and 6 bases from J, the junction contained 7 bases not matched to a gene. Germline CDR1 and CDR2: MGHRA and YSYEKL. The CDR3 sequence is 15 residues long. CDR3 bases: TGCGCCAGCAGCCAGGGACTAGCAGCGGCGGATACGCAGTATTTT. This translates into CASSQGLAAADTQYF.

This clonotype was seen a handful of times. The genes are TRBV7-9 and TRBJ2-7; D is undetermined. Germline V gene sequence: CDR1 SEHNR, CDR2 FQNEAQ (reference sequence). The CDR3 totals 12 residues. V was clipped by 5 bases and J by 6 bases, with 11 bases between them. CDR3 DNA sequence: TGTGCCAGCAGCCCCGACGCTTTCGAGCAGTACTTC. Its protein is CASSPDAFEQYF.

The chain links TRBV2 to TRBJ1-1; D unresolved. The V end was cut by 6 bases, the J end by 8 bases, with 19 bases between. The CDR3 is 14 residues long. CDR1 is SNHLY and CDR2 is FYNNEI in the germline V gene. The CDR3 DNA reads as TGTGCCAGCAGAGACACATCCGAGGGCCTAGAAGCTTTCTTT. Translation gives CASRDTSEGLEAFF.

The chain uses TRBV6-5 and TRBJ1-2, with 7 nucleotides matching TRBD1. Germline values: CDR1 MNHEY, CDR2 SVGAGI. V was clipped by 7 bases and J by 2 bases; unmatched bases: 4. The CDR3 sequence is 13 residues long. The DNA of the CDR3 is TGTGCCAGCACCTCGACAGGGAACTATGGCTACACCTTC. The encoded protein is CASTSTGNYGYTF.

As DNA, the CDR3 is TGCGCCAGCAGCCAAGGAAGCCTGGGGGGAGGCAGCAATCAGCCCCAGCATTTT. Its protein is CASSQGSLGGGSNQPQHF. V is TRBV4-1 and J is TRBJ1-5, with D possibly TRBD1 on 5 matching bases. The ends were cut back, 1 base at V and 1 base at J, with 17 bases in the middle. Germline V CDR1 and CDR2: MGHRA, YSYEKL. The CDR3 loop spans 18 amino acids.

The V gene is TRBV7-3, the J gene TRBJ2-7; the match to TRBD1 covers 7 bases. Germline loops: CDR1 SGHTA, CDR2 FQGTGA. There are 15 residues in the CDR3. V lost 3 bases, J lost 1 base, and 6 bases stayed unmatched. The CDR3, as DNA: TGTGCCAGCAGCTTTCAAGGGGGCAGGTCCTACGAGCAGTACTTC. Translation: CASSFQGGRSYEQYF.